What follows is one TCR beta chain and its context. Its cognate antigen is unknown. Some clones are missing from TCRdb's copy, which holds only in-frame ones; the method was immunoSEQ multiplex PCR. The sample holds around 1,900,000 clones, 90% to 95% seen once. Selected positively for CCR7 and CD45RO-negative, naive CD8 cells excluded terminally differentiated effector memory CD45RA+ cells. The data originate from a study of shared clonotypes between healthy human individuals. The germline V and J ends were trimmed by 3 bases and 8 bases, with 13 bases remaining between them. Looked up from germline, CDR1 is SGHAT and CDR2 is FQNNGV. The CDR3 extends over 13 amino acids. Study-wide results and caveats: In contrast to clonotypes shared by all four donors, non-shared clonotypes had lower generation probabilities. The study generally estimated greater richness for naive than memory subsets.

The sequenced sample consisted of naive CD8+ T cells from PBMCs. This TCR derives from a man younger than 35 in good health. Some clones in this sample may be carry-over from other donors' samples. The rearrangement joins TRBV11-2 to TRBJ1-2, with unresolved D. The CDR3 reads CASSLWPGEGYTF. The CDR3 coding sequence is TGTGCCAGCAGCTTGTGGCCCGGGGAGGGCTACACCTTC.